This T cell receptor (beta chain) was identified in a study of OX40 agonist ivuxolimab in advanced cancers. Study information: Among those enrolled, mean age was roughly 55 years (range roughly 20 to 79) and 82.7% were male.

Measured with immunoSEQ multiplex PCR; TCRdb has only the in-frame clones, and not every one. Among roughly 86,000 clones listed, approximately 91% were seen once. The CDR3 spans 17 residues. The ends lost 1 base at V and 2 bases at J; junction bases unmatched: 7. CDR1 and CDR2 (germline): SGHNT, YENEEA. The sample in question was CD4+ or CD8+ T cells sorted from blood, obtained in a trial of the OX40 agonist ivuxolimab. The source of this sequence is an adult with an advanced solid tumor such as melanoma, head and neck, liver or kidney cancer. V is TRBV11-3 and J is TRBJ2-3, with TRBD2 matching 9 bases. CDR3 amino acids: CASSLGLLAGPTDTQYF. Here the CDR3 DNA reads TGTGCCAGCAGCTTAGGGTTGCTAGCGGGACCCACAGATACGCAGTATTTT.